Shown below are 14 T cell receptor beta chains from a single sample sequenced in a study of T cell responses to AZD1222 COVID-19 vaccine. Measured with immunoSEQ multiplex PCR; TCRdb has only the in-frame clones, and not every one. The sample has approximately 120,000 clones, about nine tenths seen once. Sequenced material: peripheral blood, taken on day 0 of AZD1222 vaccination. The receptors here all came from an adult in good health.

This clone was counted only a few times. CDR3 sequence (DNA): TGTGCCAGCAGTGGGGGAGGACGGAAGGGGGAAAAACTGTTTTTT. It codes for CASSGGGRKGEKLFF. The chain links TRBV25-1 to TRBJ1-4; possibly TRBD1 for D (5 bases). V gave up 4 bases and J gave up 8 bases, with 17 bases separating them. Per the germline V gene, CDR1 is MGHDK and CDR2 is SYGVNS. The CDR3 contains 15 residues.

CDR3 coding DNA: TGTGCCAGCAGCGTAGGATTCTCCTACGAGCAGTACTTC. Amino acids: CASSVGFSYEQYF. This rearrangement joins TRBV9 to TRBJ2-7; unclear D gene. Deletions cut 0 bases from V and 0 bases from J, with 4 bases between. The CDR3 consists of 13 residues. The germline V gene has CDR1 SGDLS and CDR2 YYNGEE.

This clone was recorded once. This CDR3 is CASSRGTLEQYF. The DNA for the CDR3 is TGTGCCAGCAGCCGCGGGACTCTCGAGCAGTACTTC. The genes are TRBV11-2 and TRBJ2-7; D is possibly TRBD2 (6 bases). The length of the CDR3 is 12 residues. Trimming cost V 5 bases and J 6 bases, with 11 bases left between them. Germline V gives CDR1 SGHAT, CDR2 FQNNGV.

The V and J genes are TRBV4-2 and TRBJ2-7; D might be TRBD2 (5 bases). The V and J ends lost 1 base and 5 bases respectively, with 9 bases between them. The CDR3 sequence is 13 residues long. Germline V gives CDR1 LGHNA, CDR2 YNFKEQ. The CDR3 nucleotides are TGTGCCAGCAGCCAAGGGACTGGCCACGAGCAGTACTTC. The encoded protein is CASSQGTGHEQYF.

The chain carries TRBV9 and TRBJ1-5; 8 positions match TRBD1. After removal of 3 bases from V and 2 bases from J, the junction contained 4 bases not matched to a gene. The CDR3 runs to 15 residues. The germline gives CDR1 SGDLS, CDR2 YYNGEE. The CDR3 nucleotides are TGTGCCAGCAGCGGTAAGGGACAGGGCAATCAGCCCCAGCATTTT. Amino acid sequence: CASSGKGQGNQPQHF.

The DNA of the CDR3 is TGTGCCAGTGGGGGGGGCCAGCTTGAAGCTTTCTTT. This encodes CASGGGQLEAFF. The chain links TRBV6-5 to TRBJ1-1; possible D gene TRBD1, 6 bases. The V end was cut by 9 bases, the J end by 7 bases, with 15 bases between. The CDR3 is 12 amino acids. Germline V gene data show CDR1 as MNHEY and CDR2 as SVGAGI.

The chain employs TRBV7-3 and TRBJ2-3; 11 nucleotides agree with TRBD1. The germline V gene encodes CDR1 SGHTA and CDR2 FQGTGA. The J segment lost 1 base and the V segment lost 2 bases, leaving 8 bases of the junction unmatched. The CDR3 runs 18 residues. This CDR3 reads CASSLAAPGQGGTDTQYF. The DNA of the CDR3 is TGTGCCAGCAGCTTAGCGGCACCGGGACAGGGGGGCACAGATACGCAGTATTTT.

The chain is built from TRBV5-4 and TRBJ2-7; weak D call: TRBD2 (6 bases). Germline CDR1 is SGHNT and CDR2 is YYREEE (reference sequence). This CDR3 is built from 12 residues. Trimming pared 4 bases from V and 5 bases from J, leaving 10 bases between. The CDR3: CASSIGTDEQYF. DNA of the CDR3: TGTGCCAGCAGCATCGGGACTGACGAGCAGTACTTC.

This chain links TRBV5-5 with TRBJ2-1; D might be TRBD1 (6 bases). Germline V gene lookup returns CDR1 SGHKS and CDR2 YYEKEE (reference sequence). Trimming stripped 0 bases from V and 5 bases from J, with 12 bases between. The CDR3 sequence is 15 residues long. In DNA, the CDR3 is TGTGCCAGCAGCTTGGAATCAGGGGCCCACAATGAGCAGTTCTTC. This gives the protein CASSLESGAHNEQFF. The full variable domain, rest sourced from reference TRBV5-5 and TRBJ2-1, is DAGVTQSPTHLIKTRGQQVTLRCSPISGHKSVSWYQQVLGQGPQFIFQYYEKEERGRGNFPDRFSARQFPNYSSELNVNALLLGDSALYLCASSLESGAHNEQFFGPGTRLTVL.

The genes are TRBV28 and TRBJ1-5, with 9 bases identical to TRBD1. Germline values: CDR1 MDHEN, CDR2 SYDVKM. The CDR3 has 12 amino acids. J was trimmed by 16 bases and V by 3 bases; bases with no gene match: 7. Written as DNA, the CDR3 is TGTGCCAGCAGTTTGTTTGGGGACAGGGCTCATTTT. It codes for CASSLFGDRAHF.

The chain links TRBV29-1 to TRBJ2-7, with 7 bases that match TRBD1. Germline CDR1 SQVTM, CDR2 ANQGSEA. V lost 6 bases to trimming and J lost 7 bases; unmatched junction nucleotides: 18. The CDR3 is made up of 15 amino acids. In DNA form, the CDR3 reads TGCAGCGTCACCGGGACAGTGAACCCATTGGAGGAGCAGTACTTC. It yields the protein CSVTGTVNPLEEQYF.

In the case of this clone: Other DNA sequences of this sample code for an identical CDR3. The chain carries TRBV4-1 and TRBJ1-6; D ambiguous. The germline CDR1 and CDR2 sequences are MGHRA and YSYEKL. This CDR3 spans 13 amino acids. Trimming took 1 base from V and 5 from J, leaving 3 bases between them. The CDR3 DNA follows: TGCGCCAGCAGCCAAGGAGATAATTCACCCCTCCACTTT. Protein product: CASSQGDNSPLHF.

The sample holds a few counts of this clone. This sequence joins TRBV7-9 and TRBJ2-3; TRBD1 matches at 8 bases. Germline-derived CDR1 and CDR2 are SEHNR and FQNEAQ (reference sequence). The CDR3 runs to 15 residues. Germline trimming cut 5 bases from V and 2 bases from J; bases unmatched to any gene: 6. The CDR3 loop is CASSRRDRYTDTQYF. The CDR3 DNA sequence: TGTGCCAGCAGCCGTCGGGACAGGTACACAGATACGCAGTATTTT.

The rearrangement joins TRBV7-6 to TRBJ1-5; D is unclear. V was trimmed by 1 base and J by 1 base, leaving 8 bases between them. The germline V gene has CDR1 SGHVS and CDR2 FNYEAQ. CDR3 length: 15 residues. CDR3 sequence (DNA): TGTGCCAGCAGCTTAGATGCGGCGAGCAATCAGCCCCAGCATTTT. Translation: CASSLDAASNQPQHF.